The 27 T cell receptor beta chains below were found in one sample sequenced in a study of PD-L1 blockade in urothelial cancer. The repertoire was sequenced with immunoSEQ multiplex PCR; TCRdb's copy has only in-frame clones and lacks some. The table shows 45,000 or so clones, with almost 85% occurring only once. The sample consisted of PBMCs, taken around atezolizumab (anti-PD-L1) treatment. Receptors originate from a man aged 70 or older with urothelial cancer.

V gene TRBV18 combines with J gene TRBJ2-7; D gene ambiguous. Trimming took off 2 bases at V and 6 bases at J, with 11 bases between the two ends. The CDR3 sequence is 13 residues long. Germline lookup yields CDR1 KGHSH and CDR2 LQKENI. The CDR3: CASSPLSQSEQYF. CDR3 sequence (DNA): TGTGCCAGCTCACCATTATCCCAGTCCGAGCAGTACTTC.

The rearrangement links TRBV7-2 to TRBJ2-1; 9 nucleotides align to TRBD1. The germline V gene has CDR1 SGHTA and CDR2 FQGNSA. This CDR3 is 15 amino acids long. After removal of 1 base from V and 8 bases from J, the junction contained 6 bases not matched to a gene. CDR3 DNA: TGTGCCAGCAGCTTAGGATGGACAGGGGCGGATGAGCAGTTCTTC. Translation: CASSLGWTGADEQFF. The variable domain in full, with the rest retrieved from reference TRBV7-2 and TRBJ2-1, is GAGVSQSPSNKVTEKGKDVELRCDPISGHTALYWYRQSLGQGLEFLIYFQGNSAPDKSGLPSDRFSAERTGGSVSTLTIQRTQQEDSAVYLCASSLGWTGADEQFFGPGTRLTVL.

This clone was counted between two and nine times. This chain connects TRBV29-1 to TRBJ1-1, with D possibly being TRBD1 (5 bases). The CDR3 contains 14 residues. V was pared by 3 bases and J by 1 base, with 12 bases between. The germline CDR1 and CDR2 sequences are SQVTM and ANQGSEA. Here the CDR3 reads CSVDYGGGNTEAFF. CDR3 bases: TGCAGCGTTGATTATGGGGGAGGGAACACTGAAGCTTTCTTT.

This clone appeared a few times. The V and J genes are TRBV7-8 and TRBJ1-3, with 7 bases that match TRBD1. Losses at the gene ends were 4 bases for V and 0 bases for J; bases not matched to a gene: 6. This CDR3 contains 16 residues. Germline CDR1 is SGHVS and CDR2 is FQNEAQ. CDR3 nucleotides: TGTGCCAGCAGCTCGTTTAACAGGGGCTCTGGAAACACCATATATTTT. It encodes CASSSFNRGSGNTIYF.

This clone was recorded only once. J is TRBJ2-3 and V is TRBV7-3; 9 nucleotides line up with TRBD1. The CDR3 is 15 residues long. V dropped 4 bases and J dropped 1; count of bases not matched to a gene: 3. Germline assignment: CDR1 SGHTA and CDR2 FQGTGA. The CDR3, as DNA: TGTGCCAGCAGCTACGACAGGGGGGGCACAGATACGCAGTATTTT. Encoded protein: CASSYDRGGTDTQYF.

This chain links TRBV7-9 with TRBJ2-4, with 8 bases identical to TRBD2. CDR1 is SEHNR and CDR2 is FQNEAQ in the germline V gene (reference sequence). The CDR3 is 17 amino acids. Trimming at V came to 2 bases and at J to 0 bases, leaving 6 bases not matched to a gene. Here the CDR3 reads CASSLLAGGLAKNIQYF. DNA for the CDR3: TGTGCCAGCAGCTTACTTGCGGGAGGTTTAGCCAAAAACATTCAGTACTTC.

This clone was seen only once. The V gene is TRBV7-7, the J gene TRBJ2-1; TRBD2 matches at 9 bases. Germline-derived CDR1 and CDR2 are SSHAT and FNYEAQ (reference sequence). Trimming cost V 4 bases and J 4 bases; bases outside gene matches: 11. This CDR3 has 17 residues. The CDR3: CASSSQRAGGNYNEQFF. Here the CDR3 DNA reads TGTGCCAGCAGCTCCCAAAGGGCGGGGGGGAATTACAATGAGCAGTTCTTC.

J is TRBJ2-7 and V is TRBV27; D call uncertain. The CDR3 has 15 residues. Trimming cost V 5 bases and J 3 bases, with 17 bases left between them. Germline V gene sequence: CDR1 MNHEY, CDR2 SMNVEV (reference sequence). CDR3 region: CASSPSSSSSYEQYF. The CDR3 DNA sequence: TGTGCCAGCAGTCCAAGCTCCTCCTCTAGCTACGAGCAGTACTTC.

The genes are TRBV11-2 and TRBJ1-5; a possible D gene is TRBD1 (6 bases). In germline, CDR1 is SGHAT, CDR2 FQNNGV. The V end lost 1 base, the J end lost 2 bases, and 6 bases lay between the germline ends. The CDR3 is made up of 14 amino acids. The CDR3 loop reads CASSLGQGNQPQHF. CDR3 DNA: TGTGCCAGCAGCTTAGGACAGGGCAATCAGCCCCAGCATTTT.

This clone has a single count. The chain combines TRBV5-1 with TRBJ2-6, with 7 bases lining up with TRBD2. The V gene's germline CDR1 is SGHRS and CDR2 YFSETQ. The CDR3 contains 16 residues. The trim removed 3 bases at V and 4 bases at J, leaving 7 bases unmatched. The CDR3 sequence: CASSSVGGTGANVLTF. The CDR3 nucleotides read TGCGCCAGCAGCTCCGTGGGGGGGACCGGGGCCAACGTCCTGACTTTC.

This clone was recorded once. The V call is TRBV5-6, the J call TRBJ2-1, with 9 bases lining up with TRBD2. Germline CDR1 and CDR2: SGHDT and YYEEEE. The CDR3 consists of 15 residues. The ends lost 2 bases at V and 9 bases at J; junction bases unmatched: 9. DNA of the CDR3: TGTGCCAGCAGCTTTATTAGCGGGAGAGGCGGTGAGCAGTTCTTC. Residues: CASSFISGRGGEQFF.

V is TRBV27 and J is TRBJ1-1, with a possible D match to TRBD1 (6 bases). This CDR3 is built from 14 residues. Germline V gene sequence: CDR1 MNHEY, CDR2 SMNVEV (reference sequence). V lost 3 bases to trimming and J lost 3 bases, with 11 bases between them. This CDR3 is CASSFSEGDTEAFF. The CDR3 nucleotides are TGTGCCAGCAGTTTTAGTGAGGGGGACACTGAAGCTTTCTTT.

The rearrangement links TRBV29-1 to TRBJ2-4, with D perhaps TRBD2 (6 bases). The CDR3 spans 12 residues. Germline V lookup: CDR1 SQVTM, CDR2 ANQGSEA. Trimming removed 7 bases from V and 6 bases from J, with 13 bases in between. CDR3 loop: CSAKTSINIQYF. The CDR3 DNA is TGCAGCGCGAAGACTAGTATAAACATTCAGTACTTC.

This rearrangement joins TRBV4-1 to TRBJ2-3, with TRBD2 matching over 7 bases. Germline-derived CDR1 and CDR2 are MGHRA and YSYEKL. The ends lost 4 bases at V and 0 bases at J; junction bases unmatched: 7. CDR3 length: 16 residues. CDR3 in DNA: TGCGCCAGCAGCCCCCGGTGGGAGGGGAGCACAGATACGCAGTATTTT. This gives the protein CASSPRWEGSTDTQYF.

This chain joins TRBV5-6 and TRBJ2-7; D unresolved. V was shortened by 4 bases and J by 1 base, with 15 bases between the two germline ends. Germline V gives CDR1 SGHDT, CDR2 YYEEEE. This CDR3 spans 15 amino acids. The CDR3 spells CASSPVYFGSYEQYF. CDR3 coding DNA: TGTGCCAGCAGCCCCGTGTACTTCGGTTCCTACGAGCAGTACTTC.

This clone was observed a single time. The chain uses TRBV15 and TRBJ1-4, with D possibly TRBD1 on 5 matching bases. The germline gives CDR1 LNHNV, CDR2 YYDKDF (reference sequence). The CDR3 runs to 15 residues. V lost 8 bases to trimming and J lost 7 bases, with 20 bases between them. In nucleotides, the CDR3 is TGTGCCACCGGGGACTGGAAGGGGTTGAGTGAAAAACTGTTTTTT. Amino acids: CATGDWKGLSEKLFF.

The genes are TRBV5-6 and TRBJ2-3; D call uncertain. The CDR3 totals 13 residues. The V and J ends lost 4 bases and 1 base respectively, with 7 bases between them. The germline V gene encodes CDR1 SGHDT and CDR2 YYEEEE. The CDR3 nucleotides read TGTGCCAGCAGCCGTACAGGCACAGATACGCAGTATTTT. Amino acids: CASSRTGTDTQYF.

In this sample, this clone turned up once. V usage is TRBV5-1 and J usage is TRBJ2-7, with 9 bases matching TRBD2. V was pared by 4 bases and J by 2 bases, with 4 bases of the junction left unmatched. This CDR3 comprises 14 residues. CDR1 and CDR2 from the germline V gene are SGHRS and YFSETQ. The CDR3 spells CASSQGLAPYEQYF. Here the CDR3 DNA reads TGCGCCAGCAGCCAAGGACTAGCGCCCTACGAGCAGTACTTC.

This clone was picked up one time. The V call is TRBV25-1, the J call TRBJ2-1; 7 bases are shared with TRBD2. CDR1 and CDR2 (germline): MGHDK, SYGVNS. V shed 3 bases, J shed 1 base, and the junction held 6 bases outside the gene matches. This CDR3 comprises 16 residues. CDR3 coding DNA: TGTGCCAGCAGTGACTTGACCGGGGGGTCCTACAATGAGCAGTTCTTC. Protein product: CASSDLTGGSYNEQFF.

V usage is TRBV7-9 and J usage is TRBJ1-4, with TRBD1 matching over 7 bases. The V gene end was trimmed by 5 bases and the J gene end by 2 bases; junction bases not matched to a gene: 5. Germline values: CDR1 SEHNR, CDR2 FQNEAQ (reference sequence). This CDR3 region has 15 residues. Here the CDR3 reads CASSPWGQTNEKLFF. For the CDR3, the DNA is TGTGCCAGCAGCCCATGGGGACAGACTAATGAAAAACTGTTTTTT.

This chain uses TRBV4-3 with TRBJ2-7, with TRBD2 identical over 9 bases. Germline CDR1 LGHNA, CDR2 YSLEER. J gave up 4 bases and V 3 bases, and 10 bases lay outside the gene matches. CDR3 length: 16 amino acids. The CDR3, as DNA: TGCGCCAGCAGCCAGTCCACCGGGACTAGCTGGTACGAGCAGTACTTC. Translating gives CASSQSTGTSWYEQYF.

This chain links TRBV7-2 with TRBJ2-5; 7 nucleotides match TRBD2. The V gene's germline CDR1 is SGHTA and CDR2 FQGNSA. The CDR3 length is 14 residues. J gave up 7 bases and V 6 bases, and 11 bases lay outside the gene matches. The CDR3 reads CASSYRGSDGTQYF. Written as DNA, the CDR3 is TGTGCCAGCAGTTATCGCGGGAGTGACGGGACCCAGTACTTC.

The V gene is TRBV28, the J gene TRBJ1-5; 8 bases line up with TRBD1. CDR1 is MDHEN and CDR2 is SYDVKM in the germline V gene. The CDR3 is 16 residues long. Trimming removed 7 bases from V and 5 bases from J; junction bases left unmatched: 13. CDR3 DNA: TGTGCCAGCAACGACCTGGGGACAGGAAAGGATCAGCCCCAGCATTTT. Translated, it gives CASNDLGTGKDQPQHF.

V usage is TRBV28 and J usage is TRBJ2-1; 7 bases match TRBD1. CDR1 is MDHEN and CDR2 is SYDVKM in the germline V gene. This CDR3 has 17 amino acids. The ends lost 3 bases at V and 4 bases at J; junction bases unmatched: 12. CDR3 DNA sequence: TGTGCCAGCAGTTTGCTTCCTTCAGGGGGTTCTTACAATGAGCAGTTCTTC. This sequence encodes CASSLLPSGGSYNEQFF. The entire variable domain, with the rest obtained from reference TRBV28 and TRBJ2-1, is as follows: DVKVTQSSRYLVKRTGEKVFLECVQDMDHENMFWYRQDPGLGLRLIYFSYDVKMKEKGDIPEGYSVSREKKERFSLILESASTNQTSMYLCASSLLPSGGSYNEQFFGPGTRLTVL.

The chain recombines TRBV27 with TRBJ2-5, with TRBD2 matching over 9 bases. The V gene end was trimmed by 1 base and the J gene end by 7 bases; junction bases not matched to a gene: 10. The CDR3 is made up of 16 amino acids. The germline gives CDR1 MNHEY, CDR2 SMNVEV (reference sequence). CDR3 protein: CASSLLAGEGVVTQYF. CDR3 nucleotides: TGTGCCAGCAGTTTATTAGCGGGAGAAGGGGTTGTGACCCAGTACTTC.

This chain connects TRBV2 to TRBJ2-4; TRBD1 agrees at 7 bases. Germline-derived CDR1 and CDR2 are SNHLY and FYNNEI. This CDR3 region has 14 residues. V trimming: 6 bases; J trimming: 2 bases; junction bases outside the gene matches: 4. CDR3 sequence (DNA): TGTGCCAGCAGAGACAGGGTTACCAAAAACATTCAGTACTTC. It specifies CASRDRVTKNIQYF.

The rearrangement joins TRBV7-2 to TRBJ1-6; no clear D. The CDR3 loop spans 12 amino acids. CDR1 SGHTA and CDR2 FQGNSA come from the germline V gene. V lost 5 bases to trimming and J lost 12 bases, with 11 bases between them. CDR3 bases: TGTGCCAGCAGCCCCGCCTCCGGACCCCTCCACTTT. Translation: CASSPASGPLHF. The full variable domain, in which reference TRBV7-2 and TRBJ1-6 provide the parts outside the CDR3, is GAGVSQSPSNKVTEKGKDVELRCDPISGHTALYWYRQSLGQGLEFLIYFQGNSAPDKSGLPSDRFSAERTGGSVSTLTIQRTQQEDSAVYLCASSPASGPLHFGNGTRLTVT.